One TCR beta chain is described in this entry. Its antigen is undetermined. The sample belongs to a study of tumor-infiltrating lymphocytes in glioblastoma multiforme. CDR3 size: 15 residues. V lost 4 bases to trimming and J lost 7 bases; unmatched junction nucleotides: 5. Germline CDR1 is SGHRS and CDR2 is YFSETQ. Multiple V-beta primers and a C-beta primer amplified TCRB from RNA. TCRB-specific cDNA synthesis used 0.5 to 0.65 ug of total RNA. Each CDR3 protein is one row after TCRdb ran MiXCR on the multiplex PCR reads. Of over 14,000 distinct CDR3 sequences listed, about 69% were seen once; the top ten hold 30% to 45%. Study-level results: Just one glioblastoma patient contributed to the TCR-mutation comparison.

The clonotype originates from a male donor with glioblastoma. This sequence joins TRBV5-1 and TRBJ2-1, with 13 bases aligning to TRBD2. The sample taken for sequencing was brain tumor tissue. For the CDR3, the DNA is TGCGCCAGCAGCACGACTAGCGGGGGGACTAATGAGCAGTTCTTC. This gives the protein CASSTTSGGTNEQFF. The full variable domain, in which reference TRBV5-1 and TRBJ2-1 provide the parts outside the CDR3, is KAGVTQTPRYLIKTRGQQVTLSCSPISGHRSVSWYQQTPGQGLQFLFEYFSETQRNKGNFPGRFSGRQFSNSRSEMNVSTLELGDSALYLCASSTTSGGTNEQFFGPGTRLTVL.